This T cell receptor (beta chain) is drawn from a study of blood T cell repertoires in COVID-19. Background on the study: In each case, the material was cDNA or gDNA derived from T cells, B-cell-depleted T cells, or PBMCs.

Per the original data handling: Estimates of nucleated cell counts were drawn from the amplification of reference gene primers. The method was immunoSEQ multiplex PCR; TCRdb's version includes in-frame clones alone and lacks a portion of them. The V and J calls and clone size were taken over from that table, and D and trimming were inferred from the DNA. The sample carries roughly 250,000 clones, around 88% recorded once. The V and J ends lost 7 bases and 3 bases respectively, with 12 bases between them. The CDR3 extends over 13 amino acids. CDR1 is MNHEY and CDR2 is SVGAGI in the germline V gene. The chain uses TRBV6-5 and TRBJ1-2; unclear D gene. Sequencing input: peripheral blood. The TCR comes from a man younger than 40 with acute or convalescent COVID-19. Here the CDR3 DNA reads TGTGCCAGCACTCGCCGGGGAGACTATGGCTACACCTTC. Its translation: CASTRRGDYGYTF.